The T cell receptor (beta chain) under discussion was sequenced for a study of blood T cells in healthy people across ages (dated by TCRdb to 2013 to 2016). For the study in its entirety: In model experiments, roughly one uniquely barcoded TCR beta cDNA molecule per two T cells was captured by template switching. The donors were split into four age groups: young (average 16 years), middle-aged (more than 35), aged (more than 60) and long-lived (about 74). To avoid experimental bias, donors of different ages were spread randomly across the sequencing lanes. The study measured age-related changes in TCR beta repertoire diversity using deep sequencing normalized with unique cDNA molecular identifiers. Two additional independent replicas of 1 million unique cDNA reads from the same blood draw were analyzed for two donors (one aged 18 to 30 and one aged 80 or older).

The research as a whole found: Total diversity estimates from one million sequenced T cells were considered lower bounds and underestimates. Because profiling used bulk unsorted PBMCs, naive and antigen-experienced compartments could not be compared conclusively. As age increased, observed TCR beta diversity per million T cells dropped in a roughly linear way, and a significant reduction was already evident by age around 41. Compared with the aged group, the long-lived group had more naive CD4+ T cells, fewer expanded clones and increased TCR diversity, suggesting age selection. A strong correlation was found between observed TCR beta diversity and the percentage of naive T cells measured by flow cytometry. The CMV infection status of donors was not known, potentially confounding age-related changes in expanded clonotypes.

The CDR3 holds 14 amino acids from the cysteine to the phenylalanine. Just the 42-base CDR3 DNA is kept, in frame starting at base 1. Per the germline V gene, LGHNA is the CDR1 and YSLEER is the CDR2. Systemically healthy Caucasian individuals from Russia, 35 to 50 in total and aged about 6 to 100 years, were included as donors. Approximately 9.3 milliliters of peripheral blood were collected from each donor into EDTA-treated Vacutainer tubes. Ficoll-Paque density-gradient centrifugation was used to isolate PBMCs, with at least 7 million obtained per sample. Trizol reagent was used to extract total RNA from PBMCs, with at least 6 micrograms per sample. The percentages of naive CD45RAhigh/CD27high T cells were determined by flow cytometry on a PBMC aliquot from every donor. Details on this clonotype: There is no known antigen for this receptor. Sequence at one end of the junction differs from germline and may be a read error.

The library was made by 5' RACE. A second roughly 6 to 12 cycle PCR used a sample-barcoded 5' primer and a J-beta primer mix. A template-switch 5' adaptor carrying 12 random nucleotides introduced a unique molecular identifier onto each TCR beta cDNA molecule. Each sample yielded at least 3 million CDR3-containing paired-end reads. All of the RNA was converted into first-strand cDNA using the Mint cDNA synthesis kit, with a TRBC-specific oligonucleotide serving as the primer. Following uracil-DNA glycosylase treatment, a first 18-cycle PCR with universal primers M1SS and BC2_uni_R was performed on all cDNA. The paper's processing steps were these. For normalization, 1 million high-quality reads, each with a distinct molecular identifier, were randomly selected from each sample. Reads with shared molecular identifiers were discarded instead of being binned into consensus sequences. MiTCR, set to a Q25 quality threshold and the strictest error-elimination algorithm, was used for CDR3 identification, clonotype clustering and error correction. A nonparametric unseen species model with Euler transformation was used to estimate a lower bound on total TCR beta diversity. The public reads were run again by TCRdb, first through fastp at Q25 and then through MiXCR, and only productive beta chains were kept. Each CDR3 protein gets just one entry, which takes the most common genes and DNA from the rows behind it. TCRdb, not the original authors, processed these V and J calls. This sample has some 1,800,000 distinct CDR3 sequences in its table, and approximately 40% of those were observed once. Of the sample, approximately 22% is held by the ten largest clones.

The chain links TRBV4-3 with TRBJ1-2; 7 bases in the junction line up with TRBD1. This clonotype was obtained from a human donor in good health. Sequenced material: blood. CDR3 sequence: CASSQGQGGYGHTF. The DNA reads as follows: TGCGCCAGCAGCCAAGGACAGGGCGGCTATGGCCACACCTTC.